This T cell receptor beta chain derives from a study of identical twins. Study results and limitations: Model-predicted out-of-frame TCR alpha sharing fell below observed values in monozygotic twins.

Healthy Caucasians alone served as donors. Using its own MiXCR run on the 5' RACE reads, TCRdb lists one record per CDR3 protein. The sample has 220,000 or so distinct CDR3 sequences, roughly 7% seen once. The CDR3 contains 15 residues. Germline V gene lookup returns CDR1 SGHTA and CDR2 FQGTGA. Trimming pared 5 bases from V and 7 bases from J, leaving 18 bases between. This clonotype was observed a handful of times. Its antigen is undetermined. These data are also associated with another study on yellow fever vaccine responses in identical twins.

The chain carries TRBV7-3 and TRBJ2-1; maybe TRBD1 (6 bases). Input material: memory (CD45RO+) T cells sorted from blood. The clonotype originates from a woman younger than 30 in good health. The CDR3 nucleotides read TGTGCCAGCAGCACGAACAGGGTGGGGAGTAATGAGCAGTTCTTC. Translated, it gives CASSTNRVGSNEQFF.